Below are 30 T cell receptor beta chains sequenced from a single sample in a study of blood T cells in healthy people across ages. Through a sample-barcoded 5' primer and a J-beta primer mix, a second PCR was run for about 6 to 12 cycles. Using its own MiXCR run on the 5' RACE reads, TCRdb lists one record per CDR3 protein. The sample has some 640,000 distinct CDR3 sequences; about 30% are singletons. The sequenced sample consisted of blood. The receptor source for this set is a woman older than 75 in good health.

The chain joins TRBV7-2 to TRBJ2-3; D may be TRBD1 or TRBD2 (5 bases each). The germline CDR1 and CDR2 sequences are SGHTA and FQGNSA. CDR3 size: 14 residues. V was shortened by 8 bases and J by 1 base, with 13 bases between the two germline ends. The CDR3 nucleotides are TGTGCCAGCTCAAGGGACGTAGGCACAGATACGCAGTATTTT. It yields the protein CASSRDVGTDTQYF.

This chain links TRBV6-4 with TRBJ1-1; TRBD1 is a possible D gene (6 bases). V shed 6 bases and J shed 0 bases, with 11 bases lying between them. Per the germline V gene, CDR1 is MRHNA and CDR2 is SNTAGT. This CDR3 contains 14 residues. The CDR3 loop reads CASRVDSMNTEAFF. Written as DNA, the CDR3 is TGTGCCAGCAGGGTGGACAGTATGAACACTGAAGCTTTCTTT.

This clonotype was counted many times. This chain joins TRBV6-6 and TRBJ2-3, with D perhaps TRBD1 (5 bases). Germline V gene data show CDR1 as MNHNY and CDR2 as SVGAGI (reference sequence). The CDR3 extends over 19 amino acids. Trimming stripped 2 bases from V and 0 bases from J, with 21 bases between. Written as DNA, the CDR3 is TGTGCCAGCAGTTACACTCTACCCCAGACAGCCACTAGCACAGATACGCAGTATTTT. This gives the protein CASSYTLPQTATSTDTQYF.

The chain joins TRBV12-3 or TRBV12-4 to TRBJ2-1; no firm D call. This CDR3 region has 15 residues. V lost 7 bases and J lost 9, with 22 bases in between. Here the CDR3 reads CASTPKIGGLGEQFF. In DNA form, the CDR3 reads TGTGCCAGCACCCCAAAAATCGGCGGCCTCGGTGAGCAGTTCTTC.

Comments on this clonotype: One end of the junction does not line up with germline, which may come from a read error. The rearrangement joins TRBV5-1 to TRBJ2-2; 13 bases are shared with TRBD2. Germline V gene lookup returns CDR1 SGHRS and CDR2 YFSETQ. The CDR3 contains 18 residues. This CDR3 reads CASSSRTSGGPNTGGLFF. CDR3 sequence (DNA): TGCGCCAGCAGCTCAAGGACTAGCGGGGGACCGAACACCGGGGGGCTGTTTTTT. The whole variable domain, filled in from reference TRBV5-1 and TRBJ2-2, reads KAGVTQTPRYLIKTRGQQVTLSCSPISGHRSVSWYQQTPGQGLQFLFEYFSETQRNKGNFPGRFSGRQFSNSRSEMNVSTLELGDSALYLCASSSRTSGGPNTGGLFFGEGSRLTVL.

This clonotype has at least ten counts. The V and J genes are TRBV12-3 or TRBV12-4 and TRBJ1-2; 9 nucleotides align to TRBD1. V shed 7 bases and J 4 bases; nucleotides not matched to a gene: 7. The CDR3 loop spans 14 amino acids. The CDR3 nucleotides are TGTGCCAGCATCCCACAGGGGGCGTTCTATGGCTACACCTTC. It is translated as CASIPQGAFYGYTF.

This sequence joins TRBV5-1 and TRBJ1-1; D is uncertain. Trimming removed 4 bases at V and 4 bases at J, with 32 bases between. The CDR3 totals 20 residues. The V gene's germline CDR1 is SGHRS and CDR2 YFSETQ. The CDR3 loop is CASSPRSESWFSGPATEAFF. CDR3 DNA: TGCGCCAGCAGCCCCCGCAGCGAATCCTGGTTCTCAGGACCGGCCACTGAAGCTTTCTTT.

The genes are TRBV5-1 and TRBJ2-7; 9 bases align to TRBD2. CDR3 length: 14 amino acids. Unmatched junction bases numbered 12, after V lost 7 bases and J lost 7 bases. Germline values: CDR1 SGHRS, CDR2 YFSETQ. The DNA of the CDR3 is TGCGCCAGCGCCGGACTAGCGAACTACAATGAGCAGTACTTC. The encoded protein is CASAGLANYNEQYF.

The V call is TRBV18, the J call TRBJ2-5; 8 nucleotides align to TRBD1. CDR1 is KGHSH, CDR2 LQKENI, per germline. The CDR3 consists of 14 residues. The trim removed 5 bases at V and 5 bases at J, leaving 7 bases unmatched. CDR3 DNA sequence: TGTGCCAGCTCAACTCGACAGGGGAGGGAGACCCAGTACTTC. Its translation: CASSTRQGRETQYF.

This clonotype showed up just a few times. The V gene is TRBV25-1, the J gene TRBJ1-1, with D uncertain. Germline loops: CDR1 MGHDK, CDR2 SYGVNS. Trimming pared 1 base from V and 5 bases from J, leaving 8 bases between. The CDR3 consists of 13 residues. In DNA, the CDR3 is TGTGCCAGCAGTGAATTGACAACTACTGAAGCTTTCTTT. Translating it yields CASSELTTTEAFF.

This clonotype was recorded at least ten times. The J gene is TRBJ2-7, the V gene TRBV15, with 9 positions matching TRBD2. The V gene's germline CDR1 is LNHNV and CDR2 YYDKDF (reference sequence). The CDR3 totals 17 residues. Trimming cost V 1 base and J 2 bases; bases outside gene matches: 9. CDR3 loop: CATSRGRSGGPPYEQYF. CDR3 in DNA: TGTGCCACCAGCAGAGGGAGGAGCGGGGGGCCTCCCTACGAGCAGTACTTC.

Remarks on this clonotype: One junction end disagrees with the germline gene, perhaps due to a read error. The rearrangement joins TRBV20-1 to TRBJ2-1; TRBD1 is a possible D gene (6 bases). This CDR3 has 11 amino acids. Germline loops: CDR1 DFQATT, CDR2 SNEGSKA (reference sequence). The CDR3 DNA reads TGCAGTCCAACTGGACAGAATGGGCAGGTCTTC. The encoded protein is CSPTGQNGQVF.

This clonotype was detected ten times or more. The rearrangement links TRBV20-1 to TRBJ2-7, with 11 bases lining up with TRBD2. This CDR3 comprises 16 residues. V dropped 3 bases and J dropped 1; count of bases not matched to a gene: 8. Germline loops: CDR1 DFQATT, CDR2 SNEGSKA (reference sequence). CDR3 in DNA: TGCAGTGCTAGTCCCCCTAGCGGGGGGTCTTCCTACGAGCAGTACTTC. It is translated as CSASPPSGGSSYEQYF.

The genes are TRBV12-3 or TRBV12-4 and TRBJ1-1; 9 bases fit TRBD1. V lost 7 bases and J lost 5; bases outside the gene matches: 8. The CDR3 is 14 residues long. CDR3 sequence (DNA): TGTGCCAGCACGGGACAGGGCCAGTGGACTGAAGCTTTCTTT. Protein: CASTGQGQWTEAFF.

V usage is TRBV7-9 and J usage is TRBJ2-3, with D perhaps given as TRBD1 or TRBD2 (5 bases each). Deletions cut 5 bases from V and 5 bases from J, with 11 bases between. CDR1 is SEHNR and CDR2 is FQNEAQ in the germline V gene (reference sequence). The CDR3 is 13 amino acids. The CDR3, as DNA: TGTGCCAGCAGCCCCATGAGGGGAGATACGCAGTATTTT. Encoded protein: CASSPMRGDTQYF.

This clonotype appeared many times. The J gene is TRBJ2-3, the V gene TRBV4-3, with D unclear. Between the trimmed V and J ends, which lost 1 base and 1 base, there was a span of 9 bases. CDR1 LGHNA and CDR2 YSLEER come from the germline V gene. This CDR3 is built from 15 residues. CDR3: CASSQGSRGTDTQYF. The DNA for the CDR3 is TGCGCCAGCAGCCAAGGCTCAAGGGGCACAGATACGCAGTATTTT.

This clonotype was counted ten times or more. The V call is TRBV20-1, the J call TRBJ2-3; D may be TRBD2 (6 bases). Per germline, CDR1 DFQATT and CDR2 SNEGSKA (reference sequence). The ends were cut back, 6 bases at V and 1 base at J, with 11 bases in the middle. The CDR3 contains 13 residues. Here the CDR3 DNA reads TGCAGTGCCCTTTGGGGGGGCACAGATACGCAGTATTTT. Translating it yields CSALWGGTDTQYF.

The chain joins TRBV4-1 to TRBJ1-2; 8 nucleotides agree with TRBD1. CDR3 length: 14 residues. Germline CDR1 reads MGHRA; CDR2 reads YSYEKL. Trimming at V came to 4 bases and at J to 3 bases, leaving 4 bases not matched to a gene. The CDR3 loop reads CASSRETGDYGYTF. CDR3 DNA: TGCGCCAGCAGCCGAGAGACAGGGGACTATGGCTACACCTTC.

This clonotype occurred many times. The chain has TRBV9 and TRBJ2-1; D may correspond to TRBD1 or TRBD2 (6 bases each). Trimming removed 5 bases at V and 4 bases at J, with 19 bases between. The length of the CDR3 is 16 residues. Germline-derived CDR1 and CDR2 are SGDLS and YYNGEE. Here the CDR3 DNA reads TGTGCCAGCAGTCCACCGGGGGCCGGAATTTACAATGAGCAGTTCTTC. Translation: CASSPPGAGIYNEQFF. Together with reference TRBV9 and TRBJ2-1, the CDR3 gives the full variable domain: DSGVTQTPKHLITATGQRVTLRCSPRSGDLSVYWYQQSLDQGLQFLIQYYNGEERAKGNILERFSAQQFPDLHSELNLSSLELGDSALYFCASSPPGAGIYNEQFFGPGTRLTVL.

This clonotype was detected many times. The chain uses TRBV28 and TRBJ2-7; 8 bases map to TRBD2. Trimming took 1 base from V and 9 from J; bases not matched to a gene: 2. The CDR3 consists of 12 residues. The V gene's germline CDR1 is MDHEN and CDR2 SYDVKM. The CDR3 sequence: CASSLSRGGQYF. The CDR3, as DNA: TGTGCCAGCAGTTTATCCCGGGGGGGGCAGTACTTC.

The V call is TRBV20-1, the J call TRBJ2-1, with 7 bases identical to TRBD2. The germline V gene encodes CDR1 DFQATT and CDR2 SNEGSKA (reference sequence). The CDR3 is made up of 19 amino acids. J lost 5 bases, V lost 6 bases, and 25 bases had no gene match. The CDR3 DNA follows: TGCAGTGCCAAAGAAACCCTGAGCTTCGAGGGAGGGCCAAACAATGAGCAGTTCTTC. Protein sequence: CSAKETLSFEGGPNNEQFF.

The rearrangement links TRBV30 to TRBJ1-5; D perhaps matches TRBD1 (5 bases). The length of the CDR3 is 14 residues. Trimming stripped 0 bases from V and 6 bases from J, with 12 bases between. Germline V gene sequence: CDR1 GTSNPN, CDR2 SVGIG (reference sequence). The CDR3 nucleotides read TGTGCCTGGAGTGTTTCCAGGGTGGGTCAGCCCCAGCATTTT. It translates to CAWSVSRVGQPQHF.

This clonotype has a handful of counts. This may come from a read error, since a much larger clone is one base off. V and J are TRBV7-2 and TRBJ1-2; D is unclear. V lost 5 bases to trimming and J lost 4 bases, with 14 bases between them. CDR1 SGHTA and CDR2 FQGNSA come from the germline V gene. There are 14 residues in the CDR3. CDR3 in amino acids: CASSAGSLGYGYTF. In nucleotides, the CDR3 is TGTGCCAGCAGCGCGGGAAGTTTGGGCTATGGCTACACCTTC.

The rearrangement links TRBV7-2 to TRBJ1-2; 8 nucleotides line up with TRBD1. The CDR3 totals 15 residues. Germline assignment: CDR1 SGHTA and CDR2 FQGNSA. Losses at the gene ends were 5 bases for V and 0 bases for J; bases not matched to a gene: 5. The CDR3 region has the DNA TGTGCCAGCAGCACTACAGGGGGTACTAACTATGGCTACACCTTC. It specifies CASSTTGGTNYGYTF.

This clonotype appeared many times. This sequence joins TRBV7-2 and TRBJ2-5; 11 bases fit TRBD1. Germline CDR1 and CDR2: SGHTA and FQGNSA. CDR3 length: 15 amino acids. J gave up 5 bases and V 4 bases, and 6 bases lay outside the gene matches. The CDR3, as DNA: TGTGCCAGCAGCTCCGGACAGGGGGCGATGGAGACCCAGTACTTC. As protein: CASSSGQGAMETQYF.

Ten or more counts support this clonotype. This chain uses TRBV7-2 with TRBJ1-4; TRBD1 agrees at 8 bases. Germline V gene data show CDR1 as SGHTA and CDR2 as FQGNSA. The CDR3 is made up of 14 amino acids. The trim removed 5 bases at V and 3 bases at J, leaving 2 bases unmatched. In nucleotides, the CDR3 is TGTGCCAGCAGCGACAGGGGACCTAATGAAAAACTGTTTTTT. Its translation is CASSDRGPNEKLFF.

This CDR3 reads CAISELRQETQYF. The CDR3 coding sequence is TGTGCCATCAGTGAGTTGCGACAAGAGACCCAGTACTTC. The V call is TRBV10-3, the J call TRBJ2-5; D is uncertain. This CDR3 is 13 amino acids long. Germline values: CDR1 ENHRY, CDR2 SYGVKD. The V gene lost 1 base and the J gene lost 2 bases, with 5 bases spanning the gap.

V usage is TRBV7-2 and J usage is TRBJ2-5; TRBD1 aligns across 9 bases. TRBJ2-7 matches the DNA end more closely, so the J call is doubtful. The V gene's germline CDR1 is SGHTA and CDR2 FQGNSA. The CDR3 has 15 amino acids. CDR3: CASGEDRGYTYEQYF. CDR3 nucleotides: TGTGCCAGCGGCGAAGACAGGGGGTACACCTACGAGCAGTACTTC.

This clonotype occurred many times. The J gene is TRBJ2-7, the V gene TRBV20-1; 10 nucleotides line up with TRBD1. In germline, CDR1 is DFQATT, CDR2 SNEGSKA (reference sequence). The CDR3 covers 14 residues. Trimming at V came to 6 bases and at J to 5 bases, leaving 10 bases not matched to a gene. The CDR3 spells CSASLTGTGDEQYF. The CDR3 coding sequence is TGCAGTGCCTCCCTTACCGGGACAGGGGACGAGCAGTACTTC.

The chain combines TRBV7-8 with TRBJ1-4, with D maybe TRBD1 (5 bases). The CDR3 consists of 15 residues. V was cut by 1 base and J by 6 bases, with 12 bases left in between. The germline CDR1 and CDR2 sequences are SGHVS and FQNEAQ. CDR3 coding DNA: TGTGCCAGCAGCTTAGATCCTCGGGGGGATGAAAAACTGTTTTTT. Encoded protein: CASSLDPRGDEKLFF.